This TCR beta chain was sequenced during a study of T cells in Graves' hyperthyroidism and ophthalmopathy. This clonotype was seen many times. Antigen specificity is unknown. Study observations and caveats: From stable hyperthyroidism, ophthalmopathy was set apart by a 13 V-J model.

TCR beta CDR3 regions were amplified from RNA transcripts. HTBI primers were used for first-round RT-PCR of the TCR CDR3. A single record per CDR3 protein comes from TCRdb applying MiXCR to the multiplex PCR reads. The table includes nearly 250,000 distinct CDR3 sequences, roughly 22% detected once. Sequencing input: blood. This TCR derives from a woman aged 40 to 50 with Graves' ophthalmopathy.

The CDR3 spells CASSGPRRDRYEQYF. CDR3 nucleotides: TGTGCCAGCAGTGGGCCCCGGCGGGATAGATACGAGCAGTACTTC. This sequence joins TRBV2 and TRBJ2-7, with a tentative D call TRBD2 (6 bases). The V end was cut by 4 bases, the J end by 4 bases, with 17 bases between. CDR3 length equals 15 residues. Germline V gives CDR1 SNHLY, CDR2 FYNNEI.